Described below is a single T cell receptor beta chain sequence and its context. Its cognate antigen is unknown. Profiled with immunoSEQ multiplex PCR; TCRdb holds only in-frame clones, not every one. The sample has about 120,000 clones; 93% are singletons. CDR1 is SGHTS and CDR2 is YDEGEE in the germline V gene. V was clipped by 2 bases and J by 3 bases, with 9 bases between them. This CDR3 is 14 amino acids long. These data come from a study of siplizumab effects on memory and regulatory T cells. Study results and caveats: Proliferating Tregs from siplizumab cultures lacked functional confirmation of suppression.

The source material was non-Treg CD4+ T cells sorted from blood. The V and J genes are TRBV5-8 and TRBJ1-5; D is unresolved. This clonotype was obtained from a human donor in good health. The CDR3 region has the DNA TGTGCCAGCAGCTTATTCGTATACAATCAGCCCCAGCATTTT. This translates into CASSLFVYNQPQHF.